These 11 T cell receptor beta chains were all obtained from the same sample, sequenced in a study of graft-versus-host responses after intestinal transplantation. TCRdb keeps only in-frame clones here, not all; method: immunoSEQ multiplex PCR. Among tens of thousands of clones listed, approximately 94% were seen once. No cognate antigen is known for these TCRs. The sample in question was unstimulated CD4+ T cells sorted from spleen or lymph node cells, obtained before transplant. All receptors derive from a human donor who was the organ donor for an intestinal transplant.

The chain has TRBV2 and TRBJ2-7; D is ambiguous. Germline-derived CDR1 and CDR2 are SNHLY and FYNNEI. V lost 7 bases and J lost 2, with 9 bases in between. The CDR3 sequence is 12 residues long. For the CDR3, the DNA is TGTGCCAGCAAAGCAGAGACCTACGAGCAGTACTTC. It is translated as CASKAETYEQYF.

This chain connects TRBV5-7 to TRBJ1-6; no clear D gene. TRBV5-7 is treated as an ORF (open reading frame) with a function not yet certain. Trimming took off 1 base at V and 9 bases at J, with 11 bases between the two ends. The CDR3 runs to 14 residues. The CDR3 nucleotides read TGTGCCAGCAGCTTGCCGACCCCAGGTTCACCCCTCCACTTT. This gives the protein CASSLPTPGSPLHF.

The rearrangement uses TRBV11-1 and TRBJ2-7; D perhaps matches TRBD2 (6 bases). The CDR3 has 14 residues. Germline CDR1 is SGHAT and CDR2 is FQDESV (reference sequence). Trimming pared 2 bases from V and 12 bases from J, leaving 20 bases between. The CDR3 here is CASSLKGLDPDRYF. CDR3 sequence (DNA): TGTGCCAGCAGCTTAAAGGGACTGGACCCCGACAGGTACTTC. Together with reference TRBV11-1 and TRBJ2-7, the CDR3 gives the full variable domain: EAEVAQSPRYKITEKSQAVAFWCDPISGHATLYWYRQILGQGPELLVQFQDESVVDDSQLPKDRFSAERLKGVDSTLKIQPAELGDSAMYLCASSLKGLDPDRYFGPGTRLTVT.

The chain is built from TRBV10-3 and TRBJ2-1, with 10 bases aligning to TRBD2. The V gene's germline CDR1 is ENHRY and CDR2 SYGVKD. Trimming cost V 3 bases and J 4 bases; bases outside gene matches: 9. The CDR3 loop spans 17 amino acids. CDR3 bases: TGTGCCATCAGTGAAAACCCAGCTAGCGGGGGATACAATGAGCAGTTCTTC. The encoded protein is CAISENPASGGYNEQFF.

This chain links TRBV18 with TRBJ2-7, with 9 bases that match TRBD1. The CDR3 is 17 residues long. V lost 1 base and J lost 0; bases outside the gene matches: 7. The germline gives CDR1 KGHSH, CDR2 LQKENI. The chain's CDR3 is CASSPRSGTGSSYEQYF. The CDR3 nucleotides are TGTGCCAGCTCACCACGATCCGGGACAGGGAGCTCCTACGAGCAGTACTTC.

V gene TRBV7-2 combines with J gene TRBJ2-7; 12 bases line up with TRBD2. The CDR3 contains 16 residues. CDR1 and CDR2 (germline): SGHTA, FQGNSA. With V trimmed by 5 bases and J by 2 bases, 7 bases remained unmatched. CDR3 nucleotides: TGTGCCAGCAGCCCAAGGACTAGCGGGGCGCCCTACGAGCAGTACTTC. Translating gives CASSPRTSGAPYEQYF.

V usage is TRBV10-3 and J usage is TRBJ1-6; the D gene is possibly TRBD1 (5 bases). V gave up 4 bases and J gave up 0 bases, with 10 bases separating them. Germline V lookup: CDR1 ENHRY, CDR2 SYGVKD. CDR3 length equals 16 residues. CDR3 residues: CAISGAGSSYNSPLHF. The CDR3, as DNA: TGTGCCATCAGTGGGGCAGGGAGCTCCTATAATTCACCCCTCCACTTT.

The chain uses TRBV18 and TRBJ2-7; tentative D call: TRBD1 (5 bases). Germline lookup yields CDR1 KGHSH and CDR2 LQKENI. V gave up 5 bases and J gave up 1 base, with 15 bases separating them. The CDR3 extends over 15 amino acids. CDR3 in amino acids: CASSASQGRSYEQYF. The CDR3, as DNA: TGTGCCAGCTCAGCGTCTCAGGGTAGATCCTACGAGCAGTACTTC.

The chain uses TRBV27 and TRBJ1-6; D gene unclear. The CDR3 consists of 15 residues. Germline V lookup: CDR1 MNHEY, CDR2 SMNVEV (reference sequence). V was cut by 5 bases and J by 10 bases, with 18 bases left in between. For the CDR3, the DNA is TGTGCCAGCAGTCCCCTGGTTGGAAGAATGTCACCCCTCCACTTT. This translates into CASSPLVGRMSPLHF.

The V call is TRBV6-6, the J call TRBJ1-2, with D hard to call. CDR1 MNHNY and CDR2 SVGAGI come from the germline V gene (reference sequence). V was trimmed by 9 bases and J by 3 bases, leaving 11 bases between them. This CDR3 spans 12 amino acids. CDR3 bases: TGTGCCAGGGCGGTGGGTGACTATGGCTACACCTTC. This codes for CARAVGDYGYTF.

The genes are TRBV7-9 and TRBJ2-7; D not certain. Germline V lookup: CDR1 SEHNR, CDR2 FQNEAQ (reference sequence). The V end lost 2 bases, the J end lost 6 bases, and 8 bases lay between the germline ends. This CDR3 contains 12 residues. CDR3 in amino acids: CASSLTLGEQYF. The CDR3 DNA reads as TGTGCCAGCAGCTTAACCTTAGGCGAGCAGTACTTC.